This TCR beta chain was sequenced for a study of T cell responses to AZD1222 COVID-19 vaccine. Study conclusions and caveats: The study sampled repertoires only after the peak T cell response. The sample set comprised mostly white British donors with more females, and clonal diversity was possibly underestimated. Baseline testing showed seropositivity in only six or seven AZD1222 recipients.

Germline V CDR1 and CDR2: SGHTA, FQGNSA. This CDR3 contains 12 residues. Trimming took 5 bases from V and 2 from J, leaving 6 bases between them. Profiled with immunoSEQ multiplex PCR; TCRdb holds only in-frame clones, not every one. The table lists roughly 150,000 clones, 90% to 95% of them singletons. Notes on this clone: Its antigen is as yet unknown.

The origin of this receptor is an adult in good health. This chain joins TRBV7-2 and TRBJ2-5, with D hard to call. The starting material was peripheral blood, obtained on day 0 of AZD1222 vaccination. The CDR3 sequence: CASSVTQETQYF. CDR3 DNA sequence: TGTGCCAGCAGCGTCACACAAGAGACCCAGTACTTC. Together with reference TRBV7-2 and TRBJ2-5, the CDR3 gives the full variable domain: GAGVSQSPSNKVTEKGKDVELRCDPISGHTALYWYRQSLGQGLEFLIYFQGNSAPDKSGLPSDRFSAERTGGSVSTLTIQRTQQEDSAVYLCASSVTQETQYFGPGTRLLVL.